A selection of T cell receptor beta chains follows, all from one sample in a study of T cell responses to AZD1222 COVID-19 vaccine. This table comes from immunoSEQ multiplex PCR, and its TCRdb copy is limited to in-frame clones, with some not included. This table has some 69,000 clones, around 80% appearing once. The material was peripheral blood, obtained 28 days after the second AZD1222 dose. The source of these receptors is an adult who received the AZD1222 COVID-19 vaccine. Each CDR3 is given without its conserved first and last residue.

v_gene: TRBV12-1
CDR3aa: ASSHPWLGGEPEAF

v_gene: TRBV9
CDR3aa: ASSAPLAGGYKETQY

v_gene: TRBV11-2
CDR3aa: ASSSGQVEGYT

v_gene: TRBV6-5
CDR3aa: ASSSPGNYNSPLH

v_gene: TRBV28
CDR3aa: ASSFQGQDRSYNEQF

v_gene: TRBV6-5
CDR3aa: ASRLTTGGYGYT

v_gene: TRBV4-3
CDR3aa: ASSQDRPGQGTFSYNEQF

v_gene: TRBV5-1
CDR3aa: ASSLEGLFNQPQH

v_gene: TRBV3-1/TRBV3-2
CDR3aa: ASSQQGGDEKLF

v_gene: TRBV6-5
CDR3aa: ASSYSTGRHEKLF

v_gene: TRBV12-3/TRBV12-4
CDR3aa: ASSLAGASEQY

v_gene: TRBV28
CDR3aa: ASGTGTEAF

v_gene: TRBV7-2
CDR3aa: ASSSQGYTEAF

v_gene: TRBV7-2
CDR3aa: ASSFLAGGANEQF

v_gene: TRBV5-4
CDR3aa: ASRDSTNIQY

v_gene: TRBV9
CDR3aa: ASSPGQHTDTQY

v_gene: TRBV11-3
CDR3aa: ASSINVGYEQY

v_gene: TRBV7-6
CDR3aa: ASSFSLAGAYNEQF

v_gene: TRBV9
CDR3aa: ASSYSGEFYNEQF

v_gene: TRBV27
CDR3aa: ASSLRGAGEQF

v_gene: TRBV6-5
CDR3aa: ASSYSRGDQPQH

v_gene: TRBV7-9
CDR3aa: ASSWTGGSPGELF

v_gene: TRBV10-3
CDR3aa: AISGTSVPGAQETQY

v_gene: TRBV11-2
CDR3aa: ASSLASGSLYEQY

v_gene: TRBV9
CDR3aa: ASSTPNTEAF

v_gene: TRBV3-1/TRBV3-2
CDR3aa: ASSQVRGQPQH

v_gene: TRBV2
CDR3aa: ASSEEQGSNEKLF

v_gene: TRBV7-3
CDR3aa: ASSLQGLDTQY

v_gene: TRBV28
CDR3aa: ASSPLNRGSYGYT

v_gene: TRBV7-9
CDR3aa: ASSPTGIEQY

v_gene: TRBV7-6
CDR3aa: ASSSRGQGASAGYT

v_gene: TRBV9
CDR3aa: ASSVDLYEQY

v_gene: TRBV7-2
CDR3aa: ASSKLGQDFEAF

v_gene: TRBV7-9
CDR3aa: ASSPGTRGFTDTQY

v_gene: TRBV6-1
CDR3aa: ASSAGVRGGVQETQY

v_gene: TRBV7-2
CDR3aa: ASSPSRGQGRNQPQH

v_gene: TRBV4-1
CDR3aa: ASSNRGYGNTIY

v_gene: TRBV6-1
CDR3aa: ASSEGPWTEAF

v_gene: TRBV15
CDR3aa: ATSRGRGSYNEQF